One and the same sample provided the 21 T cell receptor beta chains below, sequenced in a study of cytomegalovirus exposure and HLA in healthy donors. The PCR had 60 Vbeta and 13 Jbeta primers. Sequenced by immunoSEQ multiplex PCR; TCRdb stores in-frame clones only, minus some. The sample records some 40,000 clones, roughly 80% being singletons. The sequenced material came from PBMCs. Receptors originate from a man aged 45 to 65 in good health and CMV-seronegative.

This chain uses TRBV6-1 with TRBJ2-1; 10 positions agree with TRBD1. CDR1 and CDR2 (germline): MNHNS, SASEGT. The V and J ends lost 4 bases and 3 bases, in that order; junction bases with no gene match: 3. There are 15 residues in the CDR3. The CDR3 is CASSVRTGGYNEQFF. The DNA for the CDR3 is TGTGCCAGCAGTGTCCGGACAGGGGGCTACAATGAGCAGTTCTTC.

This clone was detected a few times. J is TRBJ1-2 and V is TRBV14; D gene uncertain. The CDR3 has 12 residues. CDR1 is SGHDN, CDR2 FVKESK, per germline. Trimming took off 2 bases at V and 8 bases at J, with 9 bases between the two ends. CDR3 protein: CASSQFSYGYTF. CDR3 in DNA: TGTGCCAGCAGCCAATTTAGTTACGGCTACACCTTC.

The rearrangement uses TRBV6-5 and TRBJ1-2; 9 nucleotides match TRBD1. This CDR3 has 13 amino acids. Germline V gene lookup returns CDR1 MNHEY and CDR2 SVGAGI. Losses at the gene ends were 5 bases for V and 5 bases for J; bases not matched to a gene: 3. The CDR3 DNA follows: TGTGCCAGCAGTATGGACAGGGGATATGGCTACACCTTC. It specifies CASSMDRGYGYTF.

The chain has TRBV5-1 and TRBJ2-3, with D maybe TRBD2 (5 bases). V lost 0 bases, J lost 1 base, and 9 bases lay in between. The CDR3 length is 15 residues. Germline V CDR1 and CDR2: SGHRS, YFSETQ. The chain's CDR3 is CASSLEPRGTDTQYF. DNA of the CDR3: TGCGCCAGCAGCTTGGAACCGAGGGGCACAGATACGCAGTATTTT.

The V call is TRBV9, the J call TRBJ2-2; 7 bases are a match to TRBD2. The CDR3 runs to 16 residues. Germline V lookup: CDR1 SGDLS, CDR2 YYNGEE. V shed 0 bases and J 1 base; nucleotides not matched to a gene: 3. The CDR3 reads CASSVGVAGNTGELFF. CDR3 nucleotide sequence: TGTGCCAGCAGCGTAGGGGTAGCGGGGAACACCGGGGAGCTGTTTTTT.

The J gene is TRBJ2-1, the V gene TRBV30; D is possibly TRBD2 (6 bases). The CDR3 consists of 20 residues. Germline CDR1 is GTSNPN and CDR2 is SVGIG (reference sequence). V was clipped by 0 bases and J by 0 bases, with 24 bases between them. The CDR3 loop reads CAWSVQGGAGLLSSYNEQFF. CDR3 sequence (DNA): TGTGCCTGGAGTGTACAAGGAGGGGCAGGATTGTTAAGCTCCTACAATGAGCAGTTCTTC.

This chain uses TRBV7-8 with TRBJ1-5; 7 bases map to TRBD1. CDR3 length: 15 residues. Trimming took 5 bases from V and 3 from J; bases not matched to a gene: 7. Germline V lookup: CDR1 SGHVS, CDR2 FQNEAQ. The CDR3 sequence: CASSVQGQSNQPQHF. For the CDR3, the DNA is TGTGCCAGCAGCGTGCAGGGACAGTCCAATCAGCCCCAGCATTTT.

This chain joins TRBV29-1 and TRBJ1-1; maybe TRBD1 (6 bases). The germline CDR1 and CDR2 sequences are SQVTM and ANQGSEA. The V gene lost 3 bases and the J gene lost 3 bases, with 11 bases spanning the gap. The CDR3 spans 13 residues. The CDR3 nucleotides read TGCAGCGTTGAGTCAGGGGCATACACTGAAGCTTTCTTT. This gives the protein CSVESGAYTEAFF. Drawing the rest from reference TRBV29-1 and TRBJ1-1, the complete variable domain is SAVISQKPSRDICQRGTSLTIQCQVDSQVTMMFWYRQQPGQSLTLIATANQGSEATYESGFVIDKFPISRPNLTFSTLTVSNMSPEDSSIYLCSVESGAYTEAFFGQGTRLTVV.

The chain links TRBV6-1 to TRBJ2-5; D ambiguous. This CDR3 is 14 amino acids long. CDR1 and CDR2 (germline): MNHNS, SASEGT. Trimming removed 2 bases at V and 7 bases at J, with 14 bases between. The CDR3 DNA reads TGTGCCAGCAGTGAACGCGCGGCAATTGGGACCCAGTACTTC. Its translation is CASSERAAIGTQYF.

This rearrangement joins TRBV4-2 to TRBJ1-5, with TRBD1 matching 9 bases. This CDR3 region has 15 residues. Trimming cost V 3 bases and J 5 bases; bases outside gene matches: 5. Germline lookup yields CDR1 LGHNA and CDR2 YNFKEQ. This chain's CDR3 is CASSHGTGYDQPQHF. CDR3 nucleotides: TGTGCCAGCAGCCATGGGACAGGGTATGATCAGCCCCAGCATTTT.

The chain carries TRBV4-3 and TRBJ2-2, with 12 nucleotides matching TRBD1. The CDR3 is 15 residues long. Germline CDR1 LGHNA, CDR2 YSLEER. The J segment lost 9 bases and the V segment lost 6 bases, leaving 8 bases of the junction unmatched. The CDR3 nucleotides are TGCGCCAGCAGTCGGGACAGGGGGCGGTTCCGGGAGCTGTTTTTT. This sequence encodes CASSRDRGRFRELFF.

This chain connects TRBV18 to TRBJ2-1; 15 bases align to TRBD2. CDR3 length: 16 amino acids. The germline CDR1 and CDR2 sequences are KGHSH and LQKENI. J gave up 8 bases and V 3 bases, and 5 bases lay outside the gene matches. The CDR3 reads CASSPGLAGGPDEQFF. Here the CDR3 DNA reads TGTGCCAGCTCACCCGGACTAGCGGGAGGGCCCGATGAGCAGTTCTTC. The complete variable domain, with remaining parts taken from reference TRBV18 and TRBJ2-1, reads NAGVMQNPRHLVRRRGQEARLRCSPMKGHSHVYWYRQLPEEGLKFMVYLQKENIIDESGMPKERFSAEFPKEGPSILRIQQVVRGDSAAYFCASSPGLAGGPDEQFFGPGTRLTVL.

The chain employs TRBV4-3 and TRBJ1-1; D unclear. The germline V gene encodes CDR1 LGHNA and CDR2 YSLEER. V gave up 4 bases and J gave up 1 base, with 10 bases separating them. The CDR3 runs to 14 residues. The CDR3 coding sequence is TGCGCCAGCAGCCTCCCCGGGAGGAACACTGAAGCTTTCTTT. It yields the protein CASSLPGRNTEAFF.

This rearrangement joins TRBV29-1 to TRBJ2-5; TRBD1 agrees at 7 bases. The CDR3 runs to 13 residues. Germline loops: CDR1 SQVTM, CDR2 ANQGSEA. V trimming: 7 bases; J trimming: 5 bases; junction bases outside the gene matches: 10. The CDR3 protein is CSAPGQIMETQYF. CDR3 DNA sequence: TGCAGCGCACCGGGACAGATTATGGAGACCCAGTACTTC. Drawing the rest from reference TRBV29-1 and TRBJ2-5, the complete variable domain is SAVISQKPSRDICQRGTSLTIQCQVDSQVTMMFWYRQQPGQSLTLIATANQGSEATYESGFVIDKFPISRPNLTFSTLTVSNMSPEDSSIYLCSAPGQIMETQYFGPGTRLLVL.

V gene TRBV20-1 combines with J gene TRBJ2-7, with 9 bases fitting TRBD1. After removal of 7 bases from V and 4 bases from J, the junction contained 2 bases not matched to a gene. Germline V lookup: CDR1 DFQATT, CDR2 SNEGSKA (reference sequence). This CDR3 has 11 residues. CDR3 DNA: TGCAGTGTTGGGACAGGGTACGAGCAGTACTTC. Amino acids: CSVGTGYEQYF.

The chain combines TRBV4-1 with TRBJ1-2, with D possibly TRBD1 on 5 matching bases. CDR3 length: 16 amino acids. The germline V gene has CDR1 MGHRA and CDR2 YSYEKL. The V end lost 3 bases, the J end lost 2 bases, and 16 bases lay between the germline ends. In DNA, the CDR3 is TGCGCCAGCAGCCATCACGCCCTGACAGAGAACTATGGCTACACCTTC. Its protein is CASSHHALTENYGYTF.

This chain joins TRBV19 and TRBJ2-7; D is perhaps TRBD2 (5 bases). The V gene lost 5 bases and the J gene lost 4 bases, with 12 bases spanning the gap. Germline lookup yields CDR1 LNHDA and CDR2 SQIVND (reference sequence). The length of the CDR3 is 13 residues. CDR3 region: CASSAGRLYEQYF. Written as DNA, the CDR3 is TGTGCCAGTAGTGCGGGTAGACTATACGAGCAGTACTTC. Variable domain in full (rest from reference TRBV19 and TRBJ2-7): DGGITQSPKYLFRKEGQNVTLSCEQNLNHDAMYWYRQDPGQGLRLIYYSQIVNDFQKGDIAEGYSVSREKKESFPLTVTSAQKNPTAFYLCASSAGRLYEQYFGPGTRLTVT.

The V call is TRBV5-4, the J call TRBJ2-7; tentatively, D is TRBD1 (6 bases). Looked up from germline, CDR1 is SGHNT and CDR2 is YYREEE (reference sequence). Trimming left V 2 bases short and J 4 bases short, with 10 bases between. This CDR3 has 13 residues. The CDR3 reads CASSFDRLYEQYF. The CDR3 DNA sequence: TGTGCCAGCAGCTTCGACAGGTTGTACGAGCAGTACTTC.

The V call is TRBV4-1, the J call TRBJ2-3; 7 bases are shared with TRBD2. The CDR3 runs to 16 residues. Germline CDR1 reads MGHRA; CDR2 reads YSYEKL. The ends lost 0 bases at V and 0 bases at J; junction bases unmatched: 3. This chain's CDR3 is CASSQDGGGSTDTQYF. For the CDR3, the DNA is TGCGCCAGCAGCCAAGATGGGGGGGGGAGCACAGATACGCAGTATTTT.

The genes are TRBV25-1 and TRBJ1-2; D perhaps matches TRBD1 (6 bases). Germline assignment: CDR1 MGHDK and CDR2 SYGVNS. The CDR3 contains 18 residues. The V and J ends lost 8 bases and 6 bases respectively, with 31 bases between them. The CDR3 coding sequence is TGTGCCAGCCAAAAAGGGGGTAGGGTTTCAGCCCTGCAAGATGGCTACACCTTC. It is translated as CASQKGGRVSALQDGYTF.

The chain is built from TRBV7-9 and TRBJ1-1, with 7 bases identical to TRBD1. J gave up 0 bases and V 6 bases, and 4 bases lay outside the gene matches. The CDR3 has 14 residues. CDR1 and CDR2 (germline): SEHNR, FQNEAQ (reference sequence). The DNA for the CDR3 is TGTGCCAGCAGGATGACAGGGCTGAACACTGAAGCTTTCTTT. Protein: CASRMTGLNTEAFF.